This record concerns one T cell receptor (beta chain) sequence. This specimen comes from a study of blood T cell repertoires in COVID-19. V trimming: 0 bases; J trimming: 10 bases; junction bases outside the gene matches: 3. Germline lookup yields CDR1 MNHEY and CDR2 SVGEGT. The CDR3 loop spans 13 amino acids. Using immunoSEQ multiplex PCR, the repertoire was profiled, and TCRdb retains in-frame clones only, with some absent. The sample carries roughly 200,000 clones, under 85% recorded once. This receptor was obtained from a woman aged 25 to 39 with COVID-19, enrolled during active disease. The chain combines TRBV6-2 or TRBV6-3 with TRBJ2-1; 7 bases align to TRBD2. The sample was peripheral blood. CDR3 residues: CASSYSSGNEQFF. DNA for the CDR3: TGTGCCAGCAGTTACTCCAGCGGGAACGAGCAGTTCTTC.